This is a list of T cell receptor beta chains from one sample in a study of beta chain features in type 1 diabetes. The data were produced by immunoSEQ multiplex PCR, yet TCRdb's version contains in-frame clones alone and is incomplete. The sample yields over 25,000 clones, roughly three fifths seen once. The source material was Tregs from blood. The receptors were gathered from a young woman with type 1 diabetes. Both conserved end residues are part of each CDR3. D genes are given only for firm matches. Only part of the rows carry a size: once, few, many, or a class if the clone is expanded.

clone_size	v_call	j_call	d_call	cdr3_nt	cdr3_aa
few	TRBV2	TRBJ2-7	TRBD2	TGTGCCAGCAGTTTGGGACTAGCGGGAGCGGGAGAGCAGTACTTC	CASSLGLAGAGEQYF
-	TRBV7-9	TRBJ2-7	-	TGTGCCAGCAGCTCTCGGGATAACGAGCAGTACTTC	CASSSRDNEQYF
-	TRBV5-1	TRBJ1-1	-	TGCGCCAGCAGCTTTCAAGCGGCCACAGAGAACACTGAAGCTTTCTTT	CASSFQAATENTEAFF
-	TRBV11-3	TRBJ2-1	-	TGTGCCAGCAGCTCCGGGGGCAATGAGCAGTTCTTC	CASSSGGNEQFF
-	TRBV2	TRBJ2-1	-	TGTGCCAGCAGTGGACAATACAATGAGCAGTTCTTC	CASSGQYNEQFF
few	TRBV5-4	TRBJ2-3	TRBD2	TGTGCCAGCAGCTTGGCTAGCGGGCGCACAGATACGCAGTATTTT	CASSLASGRTDTQYF
few	TRBV18	TRBJ2-5	-	TGTGCCAGCTCACCATACAGGGACCAAGAGACCCAGTACTTC	CASSPYRDQETQYF
-	TRBV29-1	TRBJ1-1	-	TGCAGCGTTGGATGGGCAGGGTCTAACACTGAAGCTTTCTTT	CSVGWAGSNTEAFF
-	TRBV7-9	TRBJ2-1	-	TGTGCCAGCAGCTTATCGGTTTACAATGAGCAGTTCTTC	CASSLSVYNEQFF
-	TRBV7-2	TRBJ2-3	TRBD2	TGTGCCAGCAGCTTAGGTCCGGGGGGTAGCACAGATACGCAGTATTTT	CASSLGPGGSTDTQYF
few	TRBV1	TRBJ2-1	-	TGCACCAGCAGCCTCCTGGGACAGGGGCACACTTCTTGCAATGAGCAGTTCTTC	CTSSLLGQGHTSCNEQFF
-	TRBV10-1	TRBJ2-1	-	TGCGCCAGCAGTGACCGGTCCCCTCGGCGTGGGACATACAATGAGCAGTTCTTC	CASSDRSPRRGTYNEQFF
-	TRBV5-1	TRBJ2-5	TRBD2	TGCGCCAGCACTGAGGGACTAGCGTTCCAAGAGACCCAGTACTTC	CASTEGLAFQETQYF
few	TRBV7-2	TRBJ1-1	-	TGTGCCAGCAGCTTCTCAGGGGCGAACACTGAAGCTTTCTTT	CASSFSGANTEAFF
few	TRBV28	TRBJ1-5	TRBD1	TGTGCCAGCTCGCCGGGGGACAGGGGGCGTGAGGGGCCCCAGCATTTT	CASSPGDRGREGPQHF
-	TRBV10-3	TRBJ1-1	-	TGTGCCACCCACACTCCGGGGGGCACTGAAGCTTTCTTT	CATHTPGGTEAFF
-	TRBV5-4	TRBJ1-1	-	TGCGCCAGCAGCCAAGAGGGCGACAACACTGAAGCTTTCTTT	CASSQEGDNTEAFF
-	TRBV28	TRBJ2-2	-	TGTGCCAGCAGTTTGTCAACCGGGGAGCTGTTTTTT	CASSLSTGELFF
few	TRBV28	TRBJ1-3	-	TGTGCCAGCATGGGCCGACGAAACACCATATATTTT	CASMGRRNTIYF
-	TRBV5-6	TRBJ2-7	TRBD1	TGTGCCAGCAGTACCTACAGGGGTTCCTACGAGCAGTACTTC	CASSTYRGSYEQYF
-	TRBV5-1	TRBJ2-2	TRBD2	TGCGCCAGCAGGGATAGCGGGAGCGTTGGGGAGCTGTTTTTT	CASRDSGSVGELFF
few	TRBV5-8	TRBJ2-1	-	TGTGCCAGCAGCTTACAGGGAAGCTCCTACAATGAGCAGTTCTTC	CASSLQGSSYNEQFF
medium-sized	TRBV7-8	TRBJ2-2	-	TGTGCCAGCAGCTTAGGAGGAGTCTTCACCGGGGAGCTGTTTTTT	CASSLGGVFTGELFF
-	TRBV2	TRBJ1-1	-	TGTGCCAGCAGGGTGGATAGGGGTGAAGCTTTCTTT	CASRVDRGEAFF
few	TRBV7-3	TRBJ2-5	TRBD2	TGTGCCAGCAGCCTACGACTAGCGGATCAAGAGACCCAGTACTTC	CASSLRLADQETQYF
-	TRBV18	TRBJ2-2	TRBD1	TGTGCCAGCTCACTCGACAGGGGCTCCACCGGGGAGCTGTTTTTT	CASSLDRGSTGELFF
-	TRBV7-9	TRBJ1-4	TRBD1	TGTGCCAGCAGCTCTGGACAGGGGTGGGAAAAACTGTTTTTT	CASSSGQGWEKLFF
-	TRBV30	TRBJ2-1	-	TGTGCCTGGAGTGTTACGTTTCAGGGTGAGCAGTTCTTC	CAWSVTFQGEQFF
-	TRBV12-5	TRBJ2-4	TRBD2	TGTGCTAGTGGTTCTGGGGGAGGGACCAAAAACATTCAGTACTTC	CASGSGGGTKNIQYF
-	TRBV5-6	TRBJ1-1	-	TGTGCCAGCAGTCGACAGACTGAAGCTTTCTTT	CASSRQTEAFF
-	TRBV30	TRBJ2-5	TRBD1	TGTGCCTGGGGGCGGGACAGGGGGCTATCAGAGACCCAGTACTTC	CAWGRDRGLSETQYF
-	TRBV19	TRBJ2-1	TRBD2	TGTGCCAGTAGTGCCCAGAGGACTAGCGGGAGAACTATAGGGTACAATGAGCAGTTCTTC	CASSAQRTSGRTIGYNEQFF
few	TRBV2	TRBJ2-7	TRBD2	TGTGCCAGCAGGATAGCGGGAGTAGGGTACGAGCAGTACTTC	CASRIAGVGYEQYF
-	TRBV7-9	TRBJ2-7	-	TGTGCCAGCAGCCCCGCCTACGAGCAGTACTTC	CASSPAYEQYF
-	TRBV18	TRBJ2-1	TRBD2	TGTGCCAGCTCACCAAGGGATAGCGGGAGTGCGGATGAGCAGTTCTTC	CASSPRDSGSADEQFF
few	TRBV5-5	TRBJ2-3	TRBD2	TGTGCCAGCAGCAAAGTAAGGAGGACTAGCGGCACAGATACGCAGTATTTT	CASSKVRRTSGTDTQYF
-	TRBV7-2	TRBJ1-2	-	TGTGCCAGCAGCTTAGGAGGGACTAACTATGGCTACACCTTC	CASSLGGTNYGYTF
-	TRBV5-1	TRBJ2-5	-	TGCGCCAGCAGCCCCTCTCCGGCGGGTGACGAAGAGACCCAGTACTTC	CASSPSPAGDEETQYF
-	TRBV21-1	TRBJ1-4	-	TGTGCCAGCAGCAAAGGGCAGGGGCCAGTTTTTCTAGGAATCCACCCCAGAAAACTGTTTTTT	CASSKGQGPVFLGIHPRKLFF
few	TRBV5-1	TRBJ2-2	TRBD1	TGCGCCAGCGGCCTCAGGGGGACGAACACCGGGGAGCTGTTTTTT	CASGLRGTNTGELFF
-	TRBV28	TRBJ1-5	TRBD1	TGTGCCAGCAGTCCTCGACAGGGGGCTAACAATCAGCCCCAGCATTTT	CASSPRQGANNQPQHF
-	TRBV30	TRBJ1-1	-	TGTGCCTGGACCCGGGGTATGAACACTGAAGCTTTCTTT	CAWTRGMNTEAFF
-	TRBV29-1	TRBJ1-2	-	TGCAGCGTTGAGGTCTTGGCAGGGAGGAACTATGGCTACACCTTC	CSVEVLAGRNYGYTF
-	TRBV29-1	TRBJ1-1	-	TGCAGCGTTGCTCCCCCCCCGCGGAACACTGAAGCTTTCTTT	CSVAPPPRNTEAFF
-	TRBV27	TRBJ2-3	-	TGTGCCAGCAGTTTAAGGGCAGGGATGGGAACAGATACGCAGTATTTT	CASSLRAGMGTDTQYF
-	TRBV7-9	TRBJ2-1	TRBD2	TGTGCCAGCAGCTTAGTCACGACTAGCACTGAGCAGTTCTTC	CASSLVTTSTEQFF
-	TRBV7-2	TRBJ2-5	-	TGTGCCAGCAGCTTAGATGGGGGCAGAAAGGCCCAGTACTTC	CASSLDGGRKAQYF
-	TRBV30	TRBJ2-1	TRBD2	TGTGCCTGGAACGGGGCGGGAGGGCTTTACAATGAGCAGTTCTTC	CAWNGAGGLYNEQFF